The 15 T cell receptor beta chains listed next were all sequenced from one sample in a study of T cell changes during pregnancy in multiple sclerosis. Repertoires were generated with immunoSEQ multiplex PCR, while TCRdb's copy carries only in-frame clones and drops some. The table includes about 68,000 clones, 92% detected once. The input for sequencing was peripheral blood, taken after pregnancy. The receptors were gathered from a female donor in good health, enrolled as a control in a pregnancy study.

This chain joins TRBV28 and TRBJ1-6; D not resolved. This CDR3 has 17 amino acids. Germline V gives CDR1 MDHEN, CDR2 SYDVKM. V dropped 2 bases and J dropped 8 bases, with 19 bases sitting between them. The CDR3 DNA sequence: TGTGCCAGCAGTTTACATGGGTTGGGCACCACTCATTCACCCCTCCACTTT. Amino acids: CASSLHGLGTTHSPLHF.

The chain is built from TRBV11-2 and TRBJ2-3; 8 bases are a match to TRBD1. V lost 6 bases and J lost 6; bases outside the gene matches: 5. CDR3 length equals 13 residues. CDR1 and CDR2 (germline): SGHAT, FQNNGV. CDR3 coding DNA: TGTGCCAGCAGGCCGACAGGGGTGGATACGCAGTATTTT. Translated: CASRPTGVDTQYF.

V usage is TRBV25-1 and J usage is TRBJ2-2; tentatively, D is TRBD2 (6 bases). Germline lookup yields CDR1 MGHDK and CDR2 SYGVNS. V was trimmed by 3 bases and J by 4 bases, leaving 18 bases between them. CDR3 length: 17 amino acids. The CDR3 spells CASSESGSGGITGELFF. The CDR3 DNA follows: TGTGCCAGCAGTGAGTCCGGTTCGGGCGGGATCACCGGGGAGCTGTTTTTT.

This clone is a singleton in its sample. This chain links TRBV30 with TRBJ1-4; maybe TRBD1 (5 bases). The germline gives CDR1 GTSNPN, CDR2 SVGIG (reference sequence). The V end was cut by 3 bases, the J end by 3 bases, with 14 bases between. This CDR3 comprises 15 residues. The CDR3 coding sequence is TGTGCCTGGAGCGGCCAGGGTGTTGCTAATGAAAAACTGTTTTTT. It yields the protein CAWSGQGVANEKLFF.

V usage is TRBV10-2 and J usage is TRBJ1-1, with D perhaps matching TRBD1 (5 bases). From germline, CDR1 is WSHSY and CDR2 SAAADI. The CDR3 is 14 residues long. V was pared by 7 bases and J by 0 bases, with 12 bases between. The CDR3 bases are TGCGCCAGCATTATCGACAGCATGAACACTGAAGCTTTCTTT. Amino acids: CASIIDSMNTEAFF.

The rearrangement links TRBV28 to TRBJ2-1; 8 bases are a match to TRBD2. Germline assignment: CDR1 MDHEN and CDR2 SYDVKM. V dropped 5 bases and J dropped 1; count of bases not matched to a gene: 7. This CDR3 spans 16 amino acids. The CDR3 here is CASSPTGGVSYNEQFF. The DNA for the CDR3 is TGTGCCAGCAGTCCGACCGGGGGGGTGTCCTACAATGAGCAGTTCTTC.

The chain is built from TRBV10-3 and TRBJ1-1, with TRBD1 as a possible D gene (6 bases). From germline, CDR1 is ENHRY and CDR2 SYGVKD. The CDR3 consists of 13 residues. V was trimmed by 10 bases and J by 4 bases, leaving 16 bases between them. The CDR3 reads CATAQGLVTEAFF. The DNA for the CDR3 is TGTGCCACGGCGCAGGGGTTGGTCACTGAAGCTTTCTTT.

The genes are TRBV30 and TRBJ2-1; TRBD1 is a possible D gene (6 bases). Germline CDR1 is GTSNPN and CDR2 is SVGIG (reference sequence). With 3 bases removed from V and 2 bases from J, the gap between germline ends came to 8 bases. The CDR3 runs to 13 residues. The DNA of the CDR3 is TGTGCCTGGAGCCGGACAGCCTACAATGAGCAGTTCTTC. Amino acid sequence: CAWSRTAYNEQFF.

This chain joins TRBV6-5 and TRBJ2-7, with 7 positions matching TRBD1. The junction had 3 bases not matched to a gene; V was cut back by 2 bases and J by 5 bases. Germline V lookup: CDR1 MNHEY, CDR2 SVGAGI. The CDR3 has 13 residues. The chain's CDR3 is CASSYRQGDEQYF. Here the CDR3 DNA reads TGTGCCAGCAGTTACCGACAGGGTGACGAGCAGTACTTC.

The rearrangement uses TRBV28 and TRBJ1-6; 7 nucleotides line up with TRBD1. The CDR3 sequence is 15 residues long. The V segment lost 2 bases and the J segment 8 bases; nucleotides outside the gene matches: 6. CDR1 is MDHEN and CDR2 is SYDVKM in the germline V gene. The CDR3 DNA reads as TGTGCCAGCAGTTTAGCTGCAGGGGGTCATTCACCCCTCCACTTT. Translating gives CASSLAAGGHSPLHF.

The J gene is TRBJ2-7, the V gene TRBV14; the D gene is possibly TRBD2 (7 bases). The V end lost 8 bases, the J end lost 2 bases, and 25 bases lay between the germline ends. CDR3 size: 17 residues. Germline CDR1 is SGHDN and CDR2 is FVKESK. The chain's CDR3 is CASGQSIRGGVPYEQYF. CDR3 nucleotides: TGTGCCAGCGGACAGTCCATTCGAGGGGGGGTTCCCTACGAGCAGTACTTC.

The chain recombines TRBV11-2 with TRBJ1-6, with D perhaps matching TRBD1 (5 bases). The CDR3 length is 17 residues. V lost 4 bases and J lost 6, with 19 bases in between. Per the germline V gene, CDR1 is SGHAT and CDR2 is FQNNGV. The CDR3 region has the DNA TGTGCCAGCAGCTCTAACCTAGACAGAGGAACTAATTCACCCCTCCACTTT. Translation gives CASSSNLDRGTNSPLHF.

This chain joins TRBV7-9 and TRBJ2-2, with D possibly TRBD2 on 6 matching bases. Germline V lookup: CDR1 SEHNR, CDR2 FQNEAQ (reference sequence). Trimming stripped 5 bases from V and 7 bases from J, with 14 bases between. The CDR3 contains 14 residues. The CDR3: CASSQAGSGGELFF. For the CDR3, the DNA is TGTGCCAGCAGCCAGGCGGGGAGTGGCGGGGAGCTGTTTTTT.

This clone was picked up one time. CDR3 protein: CASSLRGQGLYNEQFF. The CDR3 DNA sequence: TGTGCCAGCAGCTTAAGGGGGCAGGGTCTCTACAATGAGCAGTTCTTC. The V and J genes are TRBV7-9 and TRBJ2-1; 7 nucleotides line up with TRBD1. Germline V gene lookup returns CDR1 SEHNR and CDR2 FQNEAQ (reference sequence). This CDR3 comprises 16 residues. The junction had 7 bases not matched to a gene; V was cut back by 2 bases and J by 3 bases.

This clone appeared a single time. The rearrangement joins TRBV2 to TRBJ1-2, with a possible D match to TRBD1 (6 bases). This CDR3 has 13 residues. CDR1 SNHLY and CDR2 FYNNEI come from the germline V gene. Trimming pared 7 bases from V and 0 bases from J, leaving 9 bases between. The CDR3 loop is CASKRDTNYGYTF. The CDR3 coding sequence is TGTGCCAGCAAACGGGACACTAACTATGGCTACACCTTC.